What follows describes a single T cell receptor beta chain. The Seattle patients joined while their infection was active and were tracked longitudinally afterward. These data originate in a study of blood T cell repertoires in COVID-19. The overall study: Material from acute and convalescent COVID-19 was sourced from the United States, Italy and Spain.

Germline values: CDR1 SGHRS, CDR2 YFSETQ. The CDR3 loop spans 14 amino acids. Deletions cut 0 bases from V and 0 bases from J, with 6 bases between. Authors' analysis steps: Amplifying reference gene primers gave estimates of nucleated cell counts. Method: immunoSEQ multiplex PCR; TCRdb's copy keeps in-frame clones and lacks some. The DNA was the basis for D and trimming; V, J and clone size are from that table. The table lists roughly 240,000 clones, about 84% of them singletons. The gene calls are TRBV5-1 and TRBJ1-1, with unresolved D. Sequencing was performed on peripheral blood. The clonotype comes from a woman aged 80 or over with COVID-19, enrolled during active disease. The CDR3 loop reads CASSLDTMNTEAFF. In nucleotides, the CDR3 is TGCGCCAGCAGCTTGGACACCATGAACACTGAAGCTTTCTTT.